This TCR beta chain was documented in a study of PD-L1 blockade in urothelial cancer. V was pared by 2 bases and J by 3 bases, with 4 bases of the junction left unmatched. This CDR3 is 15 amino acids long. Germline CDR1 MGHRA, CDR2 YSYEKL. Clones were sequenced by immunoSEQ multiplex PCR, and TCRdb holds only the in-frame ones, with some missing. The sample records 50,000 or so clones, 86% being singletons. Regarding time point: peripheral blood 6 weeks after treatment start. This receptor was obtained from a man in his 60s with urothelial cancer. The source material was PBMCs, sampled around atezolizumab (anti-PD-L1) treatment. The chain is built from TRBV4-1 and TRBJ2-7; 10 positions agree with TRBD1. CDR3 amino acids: CASSQFDRGLYEQYF. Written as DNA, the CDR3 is TGCGCCAGCAGCCAATTCGACAGGGGGCTCTACGAGCAGTACTTC.